The next 24 T cell receptor beta chains were all read from a single sample in a study of T cells in localized non-small cell lung cancer. The protocol was immunoSEQ multiplex PCR, while the TCRdb copy is restricted to in-frame clones and leaves out a portion. The sample consists of 7,000 to 8,500 clones, 20% to 25% of them appearing once. The specimen comprised lung tumor tissue, sampled before any cancer treatment. Source of these receptors: a man aged 40 to 70 with stage III squamous cell lung carcinoma.

Only a few counts were recorded for this clone. The V gene is TRBV9, the J gene TRBJ2-3, with TRBD2 identical over 9 bases. V trimming: 4 bases; J trimming: 1 base; junction bases outside the gene matches: 7. CDR1 is SGDLS and CDR2 is YYNGEE in the germline V gene. The CDR3 runs 16 residues. This CDR3 is CASSSRTSDRTDTQYF. The CDR3 DNA sequence: TGTGCCAGCAGCTCAAGGACTAGCGATCGCACAGATACGCAGTATTTT. The entire variable domain, with the rest obtained from reference TRBV9 and TRBJ2-3, is as follows: DSGVTQTPKHLITATGQRVTLRCSPRSGDLSVYWYQQSLDQGLQFLIQYYNGEERAKGNILERFSAQQFPDLHSELNLSSLELGDSALYFCASSSRTSDRTDTQYFGPGTRLTVL.

The J gene is TRBJ1-1, the V gene TRBV11-3; D is ambiguous. V was shortened by 1 base and J by 5 bases, with 14 bases between the two germline ends. Germline-derived CDR1 and CDR2 are SGHNT and YENEEA. CDR3 size: 15 residues. Here the CDR3 DNA reads TGTGCCAGCAGCTTAGGTCGTGCCGGTAGGACTGAAGCTTTCTTT. Its translation is CASSLGRAGRTEAFF.

The gene calls are TRBV14 and TRBJ2-7, with 12 bases that match TRBD2. The length of the CDR3 is 15 residues. The germline gives CDR1 SGHDN, CDR2 FVKESK. J lost 5 bases, V lost 4 bases, and 6 bases had no gene match. This CDR3 reads CASSRWTSGIHEQYF. The CDR3 DNA is TGTGCCAGCAGCCGCTGGACTAGCGGGATCCACGAGCAGTACTTC.

This clone was detected a few times. The chain uses TRBV18 and TRBJ1-6; 7 bases are a match to TRBD1. Germline V CDR1 and CDR2: KGHSH, LQKENI. Losses at the gene ends were 5 bases for V and 8 bases for J; bases not matched to a gene: 6. This CDR3 region has 14 residues. The chain's CDR3 is CASSTGQADSPLHF. Written as DNA, the CDR3 is TGTGCCAGCTCAACCGGACAGGCTGATTCACCCCTCCACTTT.

This rearrangement joins TRBV28 to TRBJ1-5; 10 nucleotides align to TRBD1. Trimming at V came to 5 bases and at J to 3 bases, leaving 4 bases not matched to a gene. The germline V gene has CDR1 MDHEN and CDR2 SYDVKM. The CDR3 consists of 15 residues. The CDR3 DNA reads as TGTGCCAGCAGTACGGACAGGGGGATCAATCAGCCCCAGCATTTT. Its translation is CASSTDRGINQPQHF.

This clone was counted only a few times. Because the CDR3's place on the DNA is in doubt, the DNA is left out and the CDR3 is given as listed by TCRdb. The chain combines TRBV1 with TRBJ2-1; no DNA check was done on the table's D call, TRBD2. TRBV1 counts as a pseudogene. Inclusive of both ends, the CDR3 amounts to 17 amino acids. CDR3 loop: CASSQVGRGSSYNEQFF.

By sample fraction, this clone is medium-sized. V gene TRBV9 combines with J gene TRBJ1-3, with D perhaps TRBD1 (5 bases). Germline CDR1 SGDLS, CDR2 YYNGEE. V lost 7 bases to trimming and J lost 1 base, with 12 bases between them. The CDR3 extends over 14 amino acids. Here the CDR3 DNA reads TGTGCCAGCGGGGGGAGTGGTTCTGGAAACACCATATATTTT. Translated: CASGGSGSGNTIYF.

V and J are TRBV19 and TRBJ2-7; TRBD1 agrees at 7 bases. Losses at the gene ends were 3 bases for V and 2 bases for J; bases not matched to a gene: 4. Germline lookup yields CDR1 LNHDA and CDR2 SQIVND (reference sequence). The CDR3 runs to 14 residues. In DNA, the CDR3 is TGTGCCAGTAGTATCGGGACAGAGCCCTACGAGCAGTACTTC. Protein: CASSIGTEPYEQYF.

This clone was counted between two and nine times. This rearrangement joins TRBV6-8 to TRBJ2-7; D perhaps matches TRBD2 (6 bases). The V gene lost 7 bases and the J gene lost 3 bases, with 19 bases spanning the gap. The germline V gene has CDR1 MNHGY and CDR2 SAAAGT. The CDR3 consists of 15 residues. This CDR3 is CASTWGVVRDYEQYF. In nucleotides, the CDR3 is TGTGCCAGCACTTGGGGGGTGGTCAGGGACTACGAGCAGTACTTC.

This clone was observed a few times. The chain employs TRBV11-3 and TRBJ2-2; D not certain. The CDR3 is made up of 14 amino acids. Germline V lookup: CDR1 SGHNT, CDR2 YENEEA. Trimming pared 7 bases from V and 3 bases from J, leaving 12 bases between. The CDR3 spells CASKGYGDTGELFF. The CDR3 nucleotides are TGTGCCAGCAAAGGGTACGGAGACACCGGGGAGCTGTTTTTT.

V gene TRBV30 combines with J gene TRBJ1-6; no reliable D call. The CDR3 runs to 16 residues. V shed 0 bases and J shed 0 bases, with 9 bases lying between them. Germline values: CDR1 GTSNPN, CDR2 SVGIG (reference sequence). CDR3 DNA: TGTGCCTGGAGTGTAGTAGGGAACTCCTATAATTCACCCCTCCACTTT. It encodes CAWSVVGNSYNSPLHF.

The chain recombines TRBV11-3 with TRBJ2-5; 7 bases map to TRBD1. Germline V gene data show CDR1 as SGHNT and CDR2 as YENEEA. The V segment lost 6 bases and the J segment 5 bases; nucleotides outside the gene matches: 12. The CDR3 contains 15 residues. For the CDR3, the DNA is TGTGCCAGCAGTTTAATTCAGGGGGATACGGAGACCCAGTACTTC. Protein product: CASSLIQGDTETQYF.

This chain joins TRBV19 and TRBJ2-1; the match to TRBD1 covers 10 bases. The germline V gene encodes CDR1 LNHDA and CDR2 SQIVND (reference sequence). The CDR3 runs to 15 residues. J lost 15 bases, V lost 6 bases, and 17 bases had no gene match. The CDR3 reads CASRPGGDRGTLRFF. CDR3 nucleotide sequence: TGTGCCAGTAGACCTGGCGGGGACAGGGGTACCCTCCGGTTCTTC.

This clone was observed a few times. This rearrangement joins TRBV7-5 to TRBJ2-4; the D call TRBD2 from the table was never checked on the DNA. TRBV7-5 is shown as a pseudogene. The CDR3 runs 17 residues. The CDR3 DNA is TGTGCCAGCAGCTTATTCCTAGCGGGAGGGGCCAAAAACATTCAGTACTTC. Residues: CASSLFLAGGAKNIQYF.

The J gene is TRBJ2-7, the V gene TRBV11-3; a possible D gene is TRBD1 (6 bases). CDR1 and CDR2 from the germline V gene are SGHNT and YENEEA. The CDR3 is 14 amino acids. V dropped 5 bases and J dropped 0 bases, with 11 bases sitting between them. The DNA for the CDR3 is TGTGCCAGCAGCGCAGGACAGAACTCCTACGAGCAGTACTTC. This encodes CASSAGQNSYEQYF.

This clone has a handful of counts. This chain links TRBV6-8 with TRBJ2-5; 14 bases are shared with TRBD2. Per germline, CDR1 MNHGY and CDR2 SAAAGT. With V trimmed by 10 bases and J by 4 bases, 8 bases remained unmatched. This CDR3 has 15 residues. As DNA, the CDR3 is TGTGCCATCAGCCGACTAGCGGGGGGGATAGAGACCCAGTACTTC. Translated: CAISRLAGGIETQYF.

This clone came up once. This chain connects TRBV19 to TRBJ2-2; 16 bases fit TRBD2. Germline loops: CDR1 LNHDA, CDR2 SQIVND (reference sequence). With 7 bases clipped from V and 3 bases from J, the junction kept 11 bases outside the gene matches. The CDR3 runs 19 residues. The CDR3 nucleotides read TGTGCCAGTACCCCCCAGGGACTAGCGGGAGGGTCGCACACCGGGGAGCTGTTTTTT. This translates into CASTPQGLAGGSHTGELFF.

This rearrangement joins TRBV4-1 to TRBJ1-2; D perhaps matches TRBD1 (6 bases). With 4 bases removed from V and 4 bases from J, the gap between germline ends came to 16 bases. The germline V gene has CDR1 MGHRA and CDR2 YSYEKL. The CDR3 loop spans 15 amino acids. CDR3 amino acids: CASSPPGGGTYGYTF. CDR3 sequence (DNA): TGCGCCAGCAGCCCCCCAGGCGGGGGCACCTATGGCTACACCTTC.

The rearrangement joins TRBV6-8 to TRBJ1-2, with TRBD1 as a possible D gene (6 bases). The CDR3 contains 12 residues. Germline V CDR1 and CDR2: MNHGY, SAAAGT. V lost 6 bases to trimming and J lost 8 bases, with 13 bases between them. CDR3 in DNA: TGTGCCAGCAGGTCAGGGGCCCGCGGCTACACCTTC. Protein product: CASRSGARGYTF.

This chain connects TRBV11-3 to TRBJ2-7, with 9 bases aligning to TRBD2. Germline-derived CDR1 and CDR2 are SGHNT and YENEEA. This CDR3 region has 17 residues. The ends lost 1 base at V and 1 base at J; junction bases unmatched: 8. The CDR3 loop reads CASSLVISGRGSYEQYF. The CDR3 DNA sequence: TGTGCCAGCAGCTTAGTTATTAGCGGGAGAGGATCCTACGAGCAGTACTTC.

This clone was recorded a few times. This chain joins TRBV11-3 and TRBJ2-5; 8 nucleotides line up with TRBD1. V was clipped by 3 bases and J by 5 bases; unmatched bases: 5. The CDR3 loop spans 14 amino acids. Germline-derived CDR1 and CDR2 are SGHNT and YENEEA. The CDR3: CASSLQGAGETQYF. CDR3 DNA sequence: TGTGCCAGCAGCTTGCAGGGGGCCGGGGAGACCCAGTACTTC.

This chain joins TRBV7-1 and TRBJ2-3; D gene uncertain. TRBV7-1 is known as an ORF, though its function is uncertain. There are 13 residues in the CDR3. Trimming took off 4 bases at V and 4 bases at J, with 9 bases between the two ends. The CDR3 region has the DNA TGTGCCAGCAGCTTAAACTTCCCAGATACGCAGTATTTT. This encodes CASSLNFPDTQYF.

The chain couples TRBV11-3 to TRBJ2-1; TRBD2 might be the D (6 bases). Germline CDR1 and CDR2: SGHNT and YENEEA. The CDR3 is 15 amino acids. Trimming took 2 bases from V and 6 from J, leaving 14 bases between them. CDR3 in DNA: TGTGCCAGCAGCTTAACGTCTCGGAGGGGCAATGAGCAGTTCTTC. The encoded protein is CASSLTSRRGNEQFF.

The chain couples TRBV11-3 to TRBJ1-6; TRBD1 might be the D (5 bases). Germline CDR1 SGHNT, CDR2 YENEEA. The V end was cut by 1 base, the J end by 9 bases, with 10 bases between. This CDR3 has 14 amino acids. CDR3 in amino acids: CASSLGRDGSPLHF. CDR3 bases: TGTGCCAGCAGCTTAGGCAGGGATGGTTCACCCCTCCACTTT.